A single sample is the source of the 14 T cell receptor beta chains below, sequenced in a study of blood T cell repertoires in COVID-19. The method was immunoSEQ multiplex PCR; TCRdb's version includes in-frame clones alone and lacks a portion of them. The top ten hold over 3% of the sample, which has approximately 240,000 clones, less than 90% seen once. The material sequenced was PBMCs or T cells enriched from blood (not recorded which). All receptors derive from a woman aged 45-59 years in a cohort exposed to, infected with or recovered from COVID-19 (not recorded which).

The J gene is TRBJ2-1, the V gene TRBV6-2 or TRBV6-3; D is uncertain. Germline CDR1 reads MNHEY; CDR2 reads SVGEGT. The V end was cut by 0 bases, the J end by 9 bases, with 12 bases between. This CDR3 has 14 residues. CDR3 sequence: CASSYSILRGEQFF. CDR3 sequence (DNA): TGTGCCAGCAGTTACTCGATACTCCGAGGTGAGCAGTTCTTC.

The chain couples TRBV20-1 to TRBJ1-2, with D unresolved. With 3 bases removed from V and 10 bases from J, the gap between germline ends came to 12 bases. The CDR3 is 11 amino acids. Germline CDR1 and CDR2: DFQATT and SNEGSKA (reference sequence). CDR3 bases: TGCAGTGCTAGGGTCTATTTATCCTACACCTTC. Translated, it gives CSARVYLSYTF.

The gene calls are TRBV6-5 and TRBJ1-1; 7 nucleotides line up with TRBD1. This CDR3 comprises 14 residues. Unmatched junction bases numbered 10, after V lost 7 bases and J lost 5 bases. Per the germline V gene, CDR1 is MNHEY and CDR2 is SVGAGI. CDR3 region: CASTNDRAGTEAFF. The CDR3 nucleotides are TGTGCCAGCACCAACGACAGGGCGGGAACTGAAGCTTTCTTT.

The V and J genes are TRBV7-2 and TRBJ1-2; D is unclear. The germline gives CDR1 SGHTA, CDR2 FQGNSA. Trimming removed 5 bases from V and 3 bases from J, with 13 bases in between. CDR3 length equals 14 residues. The CDR3 spells CASSPQVWDYGYTF. CDR3 coding DNA: TGTGCCAGCAGCCCCCAGGTATGGGACTATGGCTACACCTTC.

The rearrangement links TRBV5-6 to TRBJ1-2; 9 nucleotides align to TRBD1. Germline assignment: CDR1 SGHDT and CDR2 YYEEEE. The CDR3 loop spans 14 amino acids. Germline trimming cut 4 bases from V and 8 bases from J; bases unmatched to any gene: 9. The CDR3 DNA follows: TGTGCCAGCAGCAAGGGACAGGGATCCGCCGGCTACACCTTC. Its protein is CASSKGQGSAGYTF.

The chain joins TRBV5-1 to TRBJ1-4; D not certain. Germline CDR1 SGHRS, CDR2 YFSETQ. This CDR3 is built from 14 residues. The germline V and J ends were trimmed by 8 bases and 4 bases, with 15 bases remaining between them. The CDR3 region has the DNA TGCGCCAGTGCAGGAGGGTCGGGTAATGAAAAACTGTTTTTT. It is translated as CASAGGSGNEKLFF.

The CDR3 DNA reads as TGTGCCACCACTCCCTCGGGAGGGGGTGAAGCTTTCTTT. Its translation: CATTPSGGGEAFF. V is TRBV10-3 and J is TRBJ1-1; D perhaps matches TRBD1 (6 bases). This CDR3 spans 13 amino acids. Germline values: CDR1 ENHRY, CDR2 SYGVKD. V was trimmed by 10 bases and J by 7 bases, leaving 19 bases between them.

The chain links TRBV4-2 to TRBJ2-6, with 9 bases aligning to TRBD2. CDR3 length: 17 amino acids. The germline V gene has CDR1 LGHNA and CDR2 YNFKEQ. Trimming cost V 1 base and J 2 bases; bases outside gene matches: 3. The CDR3 is CASSQGASGTGANVLTF. The CDR3 DNA reads as TGTGCCAGCAGCCAAGGGGCTAGCGGGACTGGGGCCAACGTCCTGACTTTC.

Points on this clone: Since no conserved phenylalanine or tryptophan closes the CDR3, a read error is the likely cause. No DNA is shown, since the ends of the CDR3 on it are uncertain; the CDR3 is the one TCRdb lists. The genes are TRBV5-8 and TRBJ1-1. CDR1 SGHTS and CDR2 YDEGEE come from the germline V gene. The CDR3 comprises 12 residues, both ends counted. This CDR3 reads CASSLDTIHEAI.

This chain uses TRBV2 with TRBJ1-1; 8 bases are a match to TRBD1. Germline lookup yields CDR1 SNHLY and CDR2 FYNNEI. The J segment lost 5 bases and the V segment lost 6 bases, leaving 8 bases of the junction unmatched. The CDR3 contains 14 residues. The CDR3 DNA is TGTGCCAGCAGCCTGACAGGGGTTGAGACTGAAGCTTTCTTT. Protein sequence: CASSLTGVETEAFF.

The chain couples TRBV19 to TRBJ1-5; 10 bases are shared with TRBD1. Germline V gene sequence: CDR1 LNHDA, CDR2 SQIVND (reference sequence). V trimming: 8 bases; J trimming: 1 base; junction bases outside the gene matches: 11. The CDR3 is 17 amino acids. CDR3 loop: CASRDRGTFGSNQPQHF. The DNA for the CDR3 is TGTGCCAGTCGGGACAGGGGCACGTTTGGGAGCAATCAGCCCCAGCATTTT.

The chain is built from TRBV2 and TRBJ2-1; the D gene is possibly TRBD2 (5 bases). CDR3 size: 13 residues. V gave up 4 bases and J gave up 5 bases, with 9 bases separating them. Germline V gene data show CDR1 as SNHLY and CDR2 as FYNNEI. The CDR3 DNA follows: TGTGCCAGCAGTGTGGACTGGAACAATGAGCAGTTCTTC. This encodes CASSVDWNNEQFF.

This rearrangement joins TRBV7-2 to TRBJ1-4; D is unresolved. Germline CDR1 and CDR2: SGHTA and FQGNSA. V gave up 2 bases and J gave up 2 bases, with 15 bases separating them. The CDR3 covers 17 residues. The CDR3 DNA follows: TGTGCCAGCAGCTTAATGCGGGGAAAAGGGACTAATGAAAAACTGTTTTTT. It specifies CASSLMRGKGTNEKLFF.

The rearrangement uses TRBV2 and TRBJ1-3; D not resolved. Germline CDR1 reads SNHLY; CDR2 reads FYNNEI. This CDR3 is 11 amino acids long. Deletions cut 5 bases from V and 4 bases from J, with 3 bases between. The CDR3 loop is CASSLGNTIYF. In DNA form, the CDR3 reads TGTGCCAGCAGTCTCGGAAACACCATATATTTT.